The 6 T cell receptor beta chains presented below share a single source sample, sequenced in a study of Graves' ophthalmopathy and Graves' hyperthyroidism. CDR3 regions of TCR beta were amplified from RNA transcripts. The first round was an RT-PCR with HTBI primers, and the second round was a multiplex PCR. TCRdb reprocessed the multiplex PCR reads via MiXCR and lists one record per CDR3 protein. The table lists 30,000 to 50,000 distinct CDR3 sequences, 45% to 55% of them singletons. The sequenced material came from peripheral blood. These receptors were taken from an adult woman with stable Graves' hyperthyroidism.

This clonotype was counted at least ten times. The chain is built from TRBV5-8 and TRBJ1-5; D is unclear. Germline lookup yields CDR1 SGHTS and CDR2 YDEGEE. Trimming stripped 4 bases from V and 0 bases from J, with 11 bases between. The CDR3 is 15 amino acids. The CDR3 coding sequence is TGTGCCAGCAGCACCGACCCGATTAGCAATCAGCCCCAGCATTTT. The encoded protein is CASSTDPISNQPQHF.

This clonotype is categorized as medium-sized. The chain is built from TRBV20-1 and TRBJ1-2; no reliable D call. Germline values: CDR1 DFQATT, CDR2 SNEGSKA (reference sequence). The CDR3 is 12 residues long. V was cut by 5 bases and J by 3 bases, with 10 bases left in between. The CDR3: CSAHTPDYGYTF. For the CDR3, the DNA is TGCAGTGCTCATACGCCTGACTATGGCTACACCTTC.

The rearrangement uses TRBV29-1 and TRBJ1-2; no reliable D call. The CDR3 consists of 15 residues. The germline V gene has CDR1 SQVTM and CDR2 ANQGSEA. The CDR3 loop reads CTDYSQVRANYGYTF. In DNA, the CDR3 is TGCACCGACTATTCCCAGGTTCGGGCTAACTATGGCTACACCTTC.

The V call is TRBV28, the J call TRBJ1-2; the match to TRBD1 covers 9 bases. The CDR3 totals 16 residues. J was trimmed by 4 bases and V by 6 bases; bases with no gene match: 12. From germline, CDR1 is MDHEN and CDR2 SYDVKM. The CDR3 reads CASSPGQGTIPYGYTF. In DNA form, the CDR3 reads TGTGCCAGCAGCCCGGGACAGGGTACAATTCCCTATGGCTACACCTTC.

This clonotype has a count of ten or more. V is TRBV27 and J is TRBJ2-7; TRBD2 agrees at 9 bases. Looked up from germline, CDR1 is MNHEY and CDR2 is SMNVEV (reference sequence). Losses at the gene ends were 6 bases for V and 0 bases for J; bases not matched to a gene: 6. The CDR3 sequence is 15 residues long. CDR3 protein: CASRTLAGASYEQYF. The DNA of the CDR3 is TGTGCCAGCAGAACGTTAGCGGGAGCCTCCTACGAGCAGTACTTC.

The chain recombines TRBV25-1 with TRBJ1-2; TRBD1 aligns across 7 bases. Germline loops: CDR1 MGHDK, CDR2 SYGVNS. The junction had 10 bases not matched to a gene; V was cut back by 3 bases and J by 6 bases. The CDR3 extends over 15 amino acids. CDR3 residues: CASSDVGQATHGYTF. DNA of the CDR3: TGTGCCAGCAGTGACGTAGGACAGGCGACGCATGGCTACACCTTC.